This TCR beta chain was captured in a study of beta chain features in type 1 diabetes. Every isolated RNA sample was fully reverse transcribed, so sequencing captured expressed TCRB transcripts. Clones were sequenced by immunoSEQ multiplex PCR, and TCRdb holds only the in-frame ones, with some missing. The sample comprises 500,000 to 700,000 clones, roughly 16% of which are singletons, and roughly 0.098% rests with the top ten. A heparinised blood draw that averaged roughly 120 mL was obtained once from each donor. Staining for CD45RO/CCR7/CD25/CD127/CD95/CD27 allowed sorting of CD4+ naive, central memory, regulatory and stem cell-like memory cells. This CDR3 is built from 13 residues. V was pared by 3 bases and J by 4 bases, with 3 bases of the junction left unmatched. In germline, CDR1 is SGDLS, CDR2 YYNGEE.

This receptor was identified in a man between 18 and 29 years old in good health. The chain joins TRBV9 to TRBJ1-2, with 7 bases identical to TRBD1. Input material: naive CD4+ T cells from blood. The CDR3 coding sequence is TGTGCCAGCAGCGAGGGACAGCGCTATGGCTACACCTTC. This encodes CASSEGQRYGYTF.